This TCR beta chain was identified in a study of OX40 agonist ivuxolimab in advanced cancers. This clone was recorded a few times. Method: immunoSEQ multiplex PCR; TCRdb's copy keeps in-frame clones and lacks some. The data show under 20,000 clones, approximately 87% seen once. The specimen comprised CD4+ or CD8+ T cells sorted from blood, sampled in a trial of the OX40 agonist ivuxolimab. The TCR originated in an adult with an advanced solid tumor such as melanoma, head and neck, liver or kidney cancer.

Written as DNA, the CDR3 is TGTGCCAGCAGCTCCGGACAACCTTTGAACACTGAAGCTTTCTTT. Protein: CASSSGQPLNTEAFF. V gene TRBV11-2 combines with J gene TRBJ1-1, with D possibly TRBD1 on 5 matching bases. Germline CDR1 is SGHAT and CDR2 is FQNNGV. This CDR3 region has 15 residues. V gave up 4 bases and J gave up 0 bases, with 12 bases separating them.